These 28 T cell receptor beta chains share one sample of origin, sequenced in a study of siplizumab effects on memory and regulatory T cells (dated by TCRdb to between 2018 and 2020). The library was produced with the immunoSEQ multiplex PCR assay. TCRdb took over this immuneACCESS table, retaining in-frame rearrangements with V and J assigned. Such tables are incomplete; in checked studies, under half of the missing clones stem from an unresolved V gene, and the remainder is unexplained. The sample table holds about 110,000 clones, of which roughly 92% were seen once. The ten largest clones capture 1% to 1.5% of the sample. Sequencing was done on a sample of CD4+ T cells sorted from blood. Every receptor here comes from a human donor in good health.

The V and J genes are TRBV7-2 and TRBJ1-2; D not resolved. This CDR3 is 14 amino acids long. Germline-derived CDR1 and CDR2 are SGHTA and FQGNSA. V was trimmed by 1 base and J by 9 bases, leaving 15 bases between them. CDR3 residues: CASSLGLGGSSYTF. The CDR3 DNA is TGTGCCAGCAGCTTAGGTCTTGGAGGGTCGAGCTACACCTTC.

The CDR3 bases are TGCGCCAGCAGCTTGGAGTCAGATGGGACCGGGGGCCCTCCAAACCACTACGAGCAGTACTTC. It encodes CASSLESDGTGGPPNHYEQYF. This rearrangement joins TRBV5-1 to TRBJ2-7; D may be TRBD1 or TRBD2 (6 bases each). Germline CDR1 is SGHRS and CDR2 is YFSETQ. V was clipped by 0 bases and J by 3 bases, with 31 bases between them. The CDR3 loop spans 21 amino acids.

This chain connects TRBV2 to TRBJ2-3; TRBD1 agrees at 9 bases. Germline values: CDR1 SNHLY, CDR2 FYNNEI. Germline trimming cut 6 bases from V and 2 bases from J; bases unmatched to any gene: 6. This CDR3 is built from 15 residues. CDR3 sequence: CASSGQGTNTDTQYF. CDR3 nucleotides: TGTGCCAGCAGCGGACAGGGGACAAACACAGATACGCAGTATTTT.

The CDR3 DNA reads as TGTGCCAGCAGCTTGTTCGGGGGGGATAAGCAGTACTTC. Its protein is CASSLFGGDKQYF. J is TRBJ2-7 and V is TRBV5-4; 8 bases are shared with TRBD2. The CDR3 contains 13 residues. Germline lookup yields CDR1 SGHNT and CDR2 YYREEE (reference sequence). The V and J ends lost 1 base and 8 bases, in that order; junction bases with no gene match: 5.

The V and J genes are TRBV6-5 and TRBJ1-2, with 9 bases fitting TRBD1. V lost 2 bases and J lost 2; bases outside the gene matches: 3. Germline V gene data show CDR1 as MNHEY and CDR2 as SVGAGI. The CDR3 sequence is 15 residues long. Written as DNA, the CDR3 is TGTGCCAGCAGTTACCCGGGACAGGGAAACTATGGCTACACCTTC. It specifies CASSYPGQGNYGYTF.

The V gene is TRBV7-2, the J gene TRBJ2-2; TRBD1 matches 8 bases. Germline CDR1 reads SGHTA; CDR2 reads FQGNSA. The CDR3 sequence is 14 residues long. V trimming: 4 bases; J trimming: 4 bases; junction bases outside the gene matches: 2. DNA for the CDR3: TGTGCCAGCAGCTCGACAGGGGTCACCGGGGAGCTGTTTTTT. Translation gives CASSSTGVTGELFF.

The chain couples TRBV14 to TRBJ2-5, with TRBD2 matching over 11 bases. With V trimmed by 0 bases and J by 2 bases, 8 bases remained unmatched. The CDR3 runs 18 residues. CDR1 is SGHDN, CDR2 FVKESK, per germline. The CDR3 loop is CASSQDRGSGRGQETQYF. The CDR3 DNA follows: TGTGCCAGCAGCCAAGATCGGGGTAGCGGGAGGGGACAAGAGACCCAGTACTTC. Looking up the rest from reference TRBV14 and TRBJ2-5 gives the full variable domain: EAGVTQFPSHSVIEKGQTVTLRCDPISGHDNLYWYRRVMGKEIKFLLHFVKESKQDESGMPNNRFLAERTGGTYSTLKVQPAELEDSGVYFCASSQDRGSGRGQETQYFGPGTRLLVL.

This clone appeared once. The chain is built from TRBV5-1 and TRBJ2-1; weak D call: TRBD1 (5 bases). The V and J ends lost 5 bases and 4 bases respectively, with 7 bases between them. The germline V gene encodes CDR1 SGHRS and CDR2 YFSETQ. The CDR3 is 12 amino acids. CDR3 bases: TGCGCCAGCAGTAAGGGGTACAATGAGCAGTTCTTC. This sequence encodes CASSKGYNEQFF.

The chain joins TRBV19 to TRBJ1-2; no definite D call. Trimming took off 4 bases at V and 7 bases at J, with 16 bases between the two ends. Germline values: CDR1 LNHDA, CDR2 SQIVND (reference sequence). CDR3 size: 14 residues. DNA for the CDR3: TGTGCCAGTAGTACTGACATCCAGCGGGGTGGCTACACCTTC. Its protein is CASSTDIQRGGYTF.

This clone was observed a single time. The V call is TRBV7-2, the J call TRBJ2-7; 7 nucleotides align to TRBD2. Trimming cost V 5 bases and J 2 bases; bases outside gene matches: 9. The CDR3 is made up of 15 amino acids. Germline V gene data show CDR1 as SGHTA and CDR2 as FQGNSA. The CDR3 loop is CASSQRAGYTYEQYF. The CDR3 DNA follows: TGTGCCAGCAGCCAAAGAGCGGGGTATACCTACGAGCAGTACTTC.

V usage is TRBV4-1 and J usage is TRBJ1-2; no clear D. This CDR3 comprises 15 residues. V was trimmed by 0 bases and J by 2 bases, leaving 10 bases between them. Germline CDR1 is MGHRA and CDR2 is YSYEKL. The CDR3 sequence: CASSQDIAANYGYTF. CDR3 DNA: TGCGCCAGCAGCCAAGATATCGCAGCAAACTATGGCTACACCTTC.

CDR3 sequence reads: CASRATRGTSQEAFF. In DNA, the CDR3 is TGTGCCAGTCGTGCCACCAGGGGAACCAGTCAGGAAGCTTTCTTT. This sequence joins TRBV19 and TRBJ1-1, with D possibly being TRBD1 (6 bases). CDR3 size: 15 residues. V was clipped by 8 bases and J by 8 bases, with 24 bases between them. Per germline, CDR1 LNHDA and CDR2 SQIVND (reference sequence). The full variable domain, rest sourced from reference TRBV19 and TRBJ1-1, is DGGITQSPKYLFRKEGQNVTLSCEQNLNHDAMYWYRQDPGQGLRLIYYSQIVNDFQKGDIAEGYSVSREKKESFPLTVTSAQKNPTAFYLCASRATRGTSQEAFFGQGTRLTVV.

The V call is TRBV9, the J call TRBJ2-5; 9 bases match TRBD2. V shed 0 bases and J 1 base; nucleotides not matched to a gene: 7. This CDR3 is 17 amino acids long. Germline loops: CDR1 SGDLS, CDR2 YYNGEE. CDR3 region: CASSVEFQAGGQETQYF. CDR3 DNA: TGTGCCAGCAGCGTAGAATTTCAAGCGGGGGGCCAAGAGACCCAGTACTTC. The full variable domain, with the rest looked up from reference TRBV9 and TRBJ2-5, is DSGVTQTPKHLITATGQRVTLRCSPRSGDLSVYWYQQSLDQGLQFLIQYYNGEERAKGNILERFSAQQFPDLHSELNLSSLELGDSALYFCASSVEFQAGGQETQYFGPGTRLLVL.

This chain uses TRBV5-6 with TRBJ1-1; the D is unclear. The CDR3 is 12 amino acids. Germline V gene sequence: CDR1 SGHDT, CDR2 YYEEEE. The V end was cut by 4 bases, the J end by 7 bases, with 11 bases between. The CDR3 here is CASSIWTREAFF. As DNA, the CDR3 is TGTGCCAGCAGCATCTGGACTCGTGAAGCTTTCTTT.

J is TRBJ2-7 and V is TRBV19; 7 bases match TRBD2. Trimming took 3 bases from V and 0 from J; bases not matched to a gene: 2. Germline CDR1 reads LNHDA; CDR2 reads SQIVND (reference sequence). CDR3 size: 14 residues. CDR3 bases: TGTGCCAGTAGTATCGGCGGGAGCTCCTACGAGCAGTACTTC. It is translated as CASSIGGSSYEQYF.

V is TRBV9 and J is TRBJ2-5; D might be TRBD2 (5 bases). Between the trimmed V and J ends, which lost 0 bases and 5 bases, there was a span of 14 bases. Looked up from germline, CDR1 is SGDLS and CDR2 is YYNGEE. CDR3 length equals 15 residues. In DNA, the CDR3 is TGTGCCAGCAGCGTAGCAGGAGGAGTCCGGGAGACCCAGTACTTC. Its translation: CASSVAGGVRETQYF. Full variable domain (missing parts from reference TRBV9 and TRBJ2-5): DSGVTQTPKHLITATGQRVTLRCSPRSGDLSVYWYQQSLDQGLQFLIQYYNGEERAKGNILERFSAQQFPDLHSELNLSSLELGDSALYFCASSVAGGVRETQYFGPGTRLLVL.

The J gene is TRBJ2-7, the V gene TRBV9, with 10 positions matching TRBD1. V shed 2 bases, J shed 3 bases, and the junction held 2 bases outside the gene matches. This CDR3 comprises 14 residues. Germline V gene lookup returns CDR1 SGDLS and CDR2 YYNGEE. CDR3 coding DNA: TGTGCCAGCAGCGTCGGACAGGGGGACTACGAGCAGTACTTC. Translation gives CASSVGQGDYEQYF.

J is TRBJ2-1 and V is TRBV5-1, with TRBD2 matching 12 bases. V gave up 6 bases and J gave up 6 bases; unmatched junction bases: 7. Germline CDR1 is SGHRS and CDR2 is YFSETQ. The CDR3 has 15 residues. CDR3 loop: CASTGGLAGLNEQFF. In DNA, the CDR3 is TGCGCCAGCACCGGGGGACTAGCGGGCCTCAATGAGCAGTTCTTC.

This chain joins TRBV6-5 and TRBJ1-1; possibly TRBD1 for D (6 bases). In germline, CDR1 is MNHEY, CDR2 SVGAGI. The CDR3 is 16 residues long. V lost 4 bases to trimming and J lost 0 bases, with 15 bases between them. Here the CDR3 reads CASSFLQGPLNTEAFF. DNA for the CDR3: TGTGCCAGCAGTTTCCTACAGGGTCCCCTGAACACTGAAGCTTTCTTT.

The chain carries TRBV6-5 and TRBJ2-3; TRBD1 or TRBD2 may be the D gene (6 bases each). V lost 5 bases and J 3 bases, leaving 15 bases between the germline ends. This CDR3 has 15 residues. CDR1 is MNHEY and CDR2 is SVGAGI in the germline V gene. The CDR3 coding sequence is TGTGCCAGCAGTATCAACAGGGCGGGAACAGATACGCAGTATTTT. The encoded protein is CASSINRAGTDTQYF.

The chain couples TRBV5-5 to TRBJ2-2; perhaps TRBD2 as D (6 bases). CDR3 length equals 16 residues. Germline V CDR1 and CDR2: SGHKS, YYEKEE (reference sequence). Trimming removed 4 bases at V and 8 bases at J, with 21 bases between. CDR3: CASSAPGTLNQGELFF. CDR3 sequence (DNA): TGTGCCAGCAGCGCGCCCGGGACTCTGAACCAAGGGGAGCTGTTTTTT.

CDR3 residues: CASSSRGLSGNTIYF. The CDR3 nucleotides read TGTGCCAGCAGTTCCAGGGGGCTCTCTGGAAACACCATATATTTT. The chain uses TRBV28 and TRBJ1-3; 8 positions match TRBD1. CDR1 is MDHEN and CDR2 is SYDVKM in the germline V gene. The CDR3 runs to 15 residues. The V and J ends lost 4 bases and 0 bases, in that order; junction bases with no gene match: 2.

In this sample, this clone turned up a few times. Other DNA sequences in this sample translate to the same CDR3. V and J are TRBV7-9 and TRBJ1-6; D possibly corresponds to TRBD1 (6 bases). The germline V gene has CDR1 SEHNR and CDR2 FQNEAQ (reference sequence). The CDR3 extends over 16 amino acids. Deletions cut 5 bases from V and 8 bases from J, with 19 bases between. Here the CDR3 reads CASSRSGASSHSPLHF. The CDR3 DNA follows: TGTGCCAGCAGCCGATCGGGGGCCTCCAGCCATTCACCCCTCCACTTT. Using reference TRBV7-9 and TRBJ1-6 for the parts outside the CDR3, the full variable domain is DTGVSQNPRHKITKRGQNVTFRCDPISEHNRLYWYRQTLGQGPEFLTYFQNEAQLEKSRLLSDRFSAERPKGSFSTLEIQRTEQGDSAMYLCASSRSGASSHSPLHFGNGTRLTVT.

The chain carries TRBV2 and TRBJ2-2, with TRBD1 matching over 10 bases. The V gene's germline CDR1 is SNHLY and CDR2 FYNNEI. This CDR3 comprises 16 residues. V shed 4 bases and J 5 bases; nucleotides not matched to a gene: 7. CDR3 DNA: TGTGCCAGCAGTGGGAGGGACAGGGGTCCTACCGGGGAGCTGTTTTTT. Its protein is CASSGRDRGPTGELFF.

This CDR3 reads CASSFRGGDEQYF. CDR3 sequence (DNA): TGTGCCAGTAGTTTTCGGGGTGGCGACGAGCAGTACTTC. The rearrangement links TRBV19 to TRBJ2-7; weak D call: TRBD2 (5 bases). Germline lookup yields CDR1 LNHDA and CDR2 SQIVND (reference sequence). Trimming removed 5 bases from V and 5 bases from J, with 13 bases in between. This CDR3 has 13 residues. Full variable domain (rest looked up from reference TRBV19 and TRBJ2-7): DGGITQSPKYLFRKEGQNVTLSCEQNLNHDAMYWYRQDPGQGLRLIYYSQIVNDFQKGDIAEGYSVSREKKESFPLTVTSAQKNPTAFYLCASSFRGGDEQYFGPGTRLTVT.

The chain employs TRBV7-2 and TRBJ1-1, with D possibly matching TRBD1 (6 bases). Trimming took off 6 bases at V and 0 bases at J, with 17 bases between the two ends. Germline CDR1 is SGHTA and CDR2 is FQGNSA. The CDR3 consists of 16 residues. The CDR3 DNA reads as TGTGCCAGCAGACATTCCGCGGGACAAATGAACACTGAAGCTTTCTTT. This sequence encodes CASRHSAGQMNTEAFF.

The genes are TRBV7-9 and TRBJ1-2, with D unclear. V lost 1 base, J lost 8 bases, and 11 bases lay in between. The V gene's germline CDR1 is SEHNR and CDR2 FQNEAQ (reference sequence). The CDR3 loop spans 13 amino acids. As DNA, the CDR3 is TGTGCCAGCAGCTTAGGTGGGCAGATGGGCTACACCTTC. Amino acids: CASSLGGQMGYTF.

The rearrangement joins TRBV7-9 to TRBJ2-1, with D possibly being TRBD1 (5 bases). In germline, CDR1 is SEHNR, CDR2 FQNEAQ (reference sequence). The CDR3 is 15 amino acids. V was trimmed by 0 bases and J by 7 bases, leaving 13 bases between them. The CDR3 loop reads CASSLAGAGLNEQFF. Here the CDR3 DNA reads TGTGCCAGCAGCTTAGCTGGGGCAGGCTTAAATGAGCAGTTCTTC.